This T cell receptor beta chain derives from a study of cytomegalovirus exposure and HLA in healthy donors. Amplification used 60 Vbeta primers and 13 Jbeta primers. Original processing notes: Unique TCR beta chains numbered approximately 76 million in a later analysis, with roughly 10 million shared. TCRdb keeps only in-frame clones here, not all; method: immunoSEQ multiplex PCR. V and J calls and clone size are those listed in that table; D and trimming were worked out from the DNA. The sample has about 120,000 clones; roughly 76% are singletons. Though probably carrying unrecorded immune exposures, donors were nominally healthy at sampling. Study-wide results and caveats: The dataset shows that most TCR sequences were rare, while some public TCRs occurred in many donors.

Comments on this clone: Its target is not known.

The sample was PBMCs. This clonotype originated in a woman aged 40 to 55 in good health and CMV-seropositive.

The CDR3 coding sequence is TGCGCCAGCAGCCAACCTAGCGGGGTCCCCTACAATGAGCAGTTCTTC. Protein: CASSQPSGVPYNEQFF. The genes are TRBV4-1 and TRBJ2-1, with TRBD2 matching 9 bases. Losses at the gene ends were 2 bases for V and 2 bases for J; bases not matched to a gene: 4. The CDR3 has 16 amino acids. The germline V gene encodes CDR1 MGHRA and CDR2 YSYEKL.